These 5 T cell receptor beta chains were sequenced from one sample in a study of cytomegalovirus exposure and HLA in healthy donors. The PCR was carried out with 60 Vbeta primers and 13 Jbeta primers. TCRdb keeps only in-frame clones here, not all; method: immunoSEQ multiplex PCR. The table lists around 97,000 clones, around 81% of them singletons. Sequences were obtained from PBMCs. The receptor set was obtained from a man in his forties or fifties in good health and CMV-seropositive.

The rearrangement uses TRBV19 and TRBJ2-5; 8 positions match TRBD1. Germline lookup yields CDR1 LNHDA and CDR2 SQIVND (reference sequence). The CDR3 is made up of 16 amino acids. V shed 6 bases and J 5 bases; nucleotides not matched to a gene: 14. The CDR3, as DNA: TGTGCCAGTAGCGTCCGGACAGGGCGGGTATCCGAGACCCAGTACTTC. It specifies CASSVRTGRVSETQYF.

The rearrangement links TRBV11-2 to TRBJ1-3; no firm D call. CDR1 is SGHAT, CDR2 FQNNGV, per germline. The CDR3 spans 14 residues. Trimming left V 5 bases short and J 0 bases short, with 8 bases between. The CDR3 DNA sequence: TGTGCCAGCAGCCAGACTGACTCTGGAAACACCATATATTTT. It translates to CASSQTDSGNTIYF.

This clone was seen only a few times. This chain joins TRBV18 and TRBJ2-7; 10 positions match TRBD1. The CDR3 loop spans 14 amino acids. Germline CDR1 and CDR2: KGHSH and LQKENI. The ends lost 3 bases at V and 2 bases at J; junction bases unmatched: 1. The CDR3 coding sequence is TGTGCCAGCTCACCCGGGACAGGGGCCTACGAGCAGTACTTC. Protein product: CASSPGTGAYEQYF.

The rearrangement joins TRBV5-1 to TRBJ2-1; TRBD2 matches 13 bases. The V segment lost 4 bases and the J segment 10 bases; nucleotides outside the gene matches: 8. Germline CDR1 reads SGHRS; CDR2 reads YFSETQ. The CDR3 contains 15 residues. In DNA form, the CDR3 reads TGCGCCAGCAGCGTAACTAGCGGGGGGGCGCGGGAGCAGTTCTTC. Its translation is CASSVTSGGAREQFF.

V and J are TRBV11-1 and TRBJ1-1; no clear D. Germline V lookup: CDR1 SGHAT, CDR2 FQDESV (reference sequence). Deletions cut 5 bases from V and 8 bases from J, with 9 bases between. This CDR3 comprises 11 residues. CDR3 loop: CASSRRGEAFF. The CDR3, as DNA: TGTGCCAGCAGCCGCCGAGGAGAAGCTTTCTTT.